These 27 T cell receptor beta chains originate from one sample sequenced in a study of identical twins. MiXCR, applied by TCRdb to the 5' RACE reads, yields one record per CDR3 protein. The sample includes a few hundred thousand distinct CDR3 sequences, 9.6% of them seen just once. A further study also used this sample, focusing on yellow fever vaccine responses in identical twins.

The material sequenced was PBMCs. These receptors all come from a young woman in good health.

In its sample, this clonotype was seen many times. The chain joins TRBV29-1 to TRBJ2-5; 7 bases are a match to TRBD1. V shed 8 bases and J 4 bases; nucleotides not matched to a gene: 16. Germline V gene lookup returns CDR1 SQVTM and CDR2 ANQGSEA. There are 15 residues in the CDR3. The CDR3 loop is CSSTGDYRGGETQYF. The CDR3 DNA reads as TGCAGCTCCACAGGGGATTACCGAGGTGGAGAGACCCAGTACTTC.

The chain combines TRBV27 with TRBJ2-3; D is perhaps TRBD1 or TRBD2 (6 bases each). The CDR3 totals 15 residues. V was shortened by 8 bases and J by 1 base, with 16 bases between the two germline ends. The germline V gene encodes CDR1 MNHEY and CDR2 SMNVEV (reference sequence). In nucleotides, the CDR3 is TGTGCCAGCCATTCATGGGGGGCGGGCACAGATACGCAGTATTTT. It is translated as CASHSWGAGTDTQYF.

The sample holds many counts of this clonotype. The CDR3 coding sequence is TGTGCCAGCACCGGACAGGGACGCAATGAGCAGTTCTTC. Translation: CASTGQGRNEQFF. The V and J genes are TRBV25-1 and TRBJ2-1; 8 nucleotides align to TRBD1. Looked up from germline, CDR1 is MGHDK and CDR2 is SYGVNS. The V and J ends lost 7 bases and 6 bases, in that order; junction bases with no gene match: 5. The CDR3 extends over 13 amino acids.

The V and J genes are TRBV4-2 and TRBJ2-2, with D perhaps matching TRBD1 or TRBD2 (6 bases each). Trimming stripped 0 bases from V and 0 bases from J, with 11 bases between. CDR1 and CDR2 (germline): LGHNA, YNFKEQ. The CDR3 sequence is 17 residues long. CDR3 region: CASSQEGGGANTGELFF. The CDR3 nucleotides read TGTGCCAGCAGCCAAGAGGGGGGCGGAGCGAACACCGGGGAGCTGTTTTTT.

This clonotype has more than one count but fewer than ten. The chain carries TRBV20-1 and TRBJ2-7; D call uncertain. The CDR3 spans 11 residues. V was cut by 3 bases and J by 7 bases, with 10 bases left in between. CDR1 is DFQATT and CDR2 is SNEGSKA in the germline V gene (reference sequence). The CDR3 loop is CSASPIEEQYF. In DNA form, the CDR3 reads TGCAGTGCTAGTCCCATTGAGGAGCAGTACTTC.

The rearrangement links TRBV28 to TRBJ1-5; a possible D gene is TRBD1 (5 bases). The germline V gene has CDR1 MDHEN and CDR2 SYDVKM. Trimming removed 7 bases from V and 7 bases from J, with 20 bases in between. There are 15 residues in the CDR3. The CDR3 nucleotides read TGTGCCAGCACCGAGGAGGTGGGGCCGGGGCAGCCCCAGCATTTT. The encoded protein is CASTEEVGPGQPQHF.

This clonotype appeared a few times. The V call is TRBV11-1, the J call TRBJ2-1, with 7 bases matching TRBD2. The CDR3 extends over 18 amino acids. Germline CDR1 and CDR2: SGHAT and FQDESV (reference sequence). V was clipped by 5 bases and J by 4 bases; unmatched bases: 17. The CDR3 protein is CASSDTRWTSSFYNEQFF. The CDR3 coding sequence is TGTGCCAGCAGCGACACGCGGTGGACTAGTTCCTTTTACAATGAGCAGTTCTTC.

This clonotype was detected a few times. V is TRBV20-1 and J is TRBJ1-1, with D uncertain. Per germline, CDR1 DFQATT and CDR2 SNEGSKA (reference sequence). The CDR3 runs to 14 residues. The CDR3 sequence: CSWARVTTNTEAFF. For the CDR3, the DNA is TGCAGCTGGGCCCGAGTGACTACGAACACTGAAGCTTTCTTT.

In this sample, this clonotype turned up a few times. V usage is TRBV15 and J usage is TRBJ2-7; D is undetermined. Germline CDR1 LNHNV, CDR2 YYDKDF (reference sequence). Trimming removed 3 bases from V and 3 bases from J, with 12 bases in between. This CDR3 has 14 amino acids. CDR3 coding DNA: TGTGCCACCAGCAGCCATGGTAGAGGCTACGAGCAGTACTTC. It is translated as CATSSHGRGYEQYF. Complete variable domain (other parts from reference TRBV15 and TRBJ2-7): DAMVIQNPRYQVTQFGKPVTLSCSQTLNHNVMYWYQQKSSQAPKLLFHYYDKDFNNEADTPDNFQSRRPNTSFCFLDIRSPGLGDTAMYLCATSSHGRGYEQYFGPGTRLTVT.

This clonotype was detected many times. The chain carries TRBV4-3 and TRBJ2-3; D might be TRBD1 (6 bases). Germline V gene data show CDR1 as LGHNA and CDR2 as YSLEER. The CDR3 runs 20 residues. V lost 1 base and J 3 bases, leaving 26 bases between the germline ends. The CDR3 DNA follows: TGCGCCAGCAGCCAAGTGGGACGCCCTATGATTACAGGGTTTACAGATACGCAGTATTTT. Amino acids: CASSQVGRPMITGFTDTQYF.

The table lists this clonotype with a few counts. Written as DNA, the CDR3 is TGTGCCAGCAGTTTAGCGGGAGTGATGGGACCCTACAATGAGCAGTTCTTC. Amino acid sequence: CASSLAGVMGPYNEQFF. The chain is built from TRBV12-3 or TRBV12-4 and TRBJ2-1; D is tentatively TRBD1 or TRBD2 (5 bases each). The germline V and J ends were trimmed by 0 bases and 2 bases, with 14 bases remaining between them. The CDR3 has 17 amino acids.

This clonotype was seen more than once but under ten times. Here the CDR3 DNA reads TGTGCCAGCAGTGTGCTGGACGCAGCAAAGGTCTATCCCTACGAGCAGTACTTC. Amino acid sequence: CASSVLDAAKVYPYEQYF. The chain uses TRBV28 and TRBJ2-7; D is unclear. The germline V gene has CDR1 MDHEN and CDR2 SYDVKM. This CDR3 has 18 amino acids. Trimming pared 5 bases from V and 2 bases from J, leaving 25 bases between. Based on the CDR3 plus reference TRBV28 and TRBJ2-7, the full variable domain is DVKVTQSSRYLVKRTGEKVFLECVQDMDHENMFWYRQDPGLGLRLIYFSYDVKMKEKGDIPEGYSVSREKKERFSLILESASTNQTSMYLCASSVLDAAKVYPYEQYFGPGTRLTVT.

This clonotype has a count of ten or more. This rearrangement joins TRBV27 to TRBJ2-1, with D unclear. Germline values: CDR1 MNHEY, CDR2 SMNVEV (reference sequence). The CDR3 length is 18 residues. The ends were cut back, 2 bases at V and 2 bases at J, with 19 bases in the middle. The CDR3 DNA reads as TGTGCCAGCAGTTTAAGTATGGTAGCCACCGCCGCCTACAATGAGCAGTTCTTC. Amino acids: CASSLSMVATAAYNEQFF.

This clonotype was counted ten times or more. The chain uses TRBV5-1 and TRBJ1-2; D perhaps matches TRBD1 (5 bases). Germline lookup yields CDR1 SGHRS and CDR2 YFSETQ. The V end lost 0 bases, the J end lost 7 bases, and 10 bases lay between the germline ends. The CDR3 runs 13 residues. Here the CDR3 DNA reads TGCGCCAGCAGCTTGGCCTACGGGGGTGGCTACACCTTC. The encoded protein is CASSLAYGGGYTF.

In its sample, this clonotype was seen a few times. The chain links TRBV20-1 to TRBJ2-3, with D tentatively TRBD1 (6 bases). Deletions cut 3 bases from V and 5 bases from J, with 15 bases between. The CDR3 contains 14 residues. CDR1 and CDR2 from the germline V gene are DFQATT and SNEGSKA (reference sequence). CDR3 nucleotides: TGCAGTGCTAGCCAATCATCAGGGGTAGATACGCAGTATTTT. Translating gives CSASQSSGVDTQYF.

As regards this clonotype: The junction does not match germline at one end; this may be a read error. The genes are TRBV27 and TRBJ2-5; unclear D gene. CDR1 is MNHEY, CDR2 SMNVEV, per germline (reference sequence). CDR3 length: 12 amino acids. The CDR3 DNA follows: TGTGCCAGCAGTTTATCCCCAGGAGTCTTGATCTTC. Protein sequence: CASSLSPGVLIF.

This clonotype was detected ten times or more. The V gene is TRBV7-3, the J gene TRBJ1-1, with TRBD1 matching 7 bases. Germline CDR1 is SGHTA and CDR2 is FQGTGA. The V gene end was trimmed by 5 bases and the J gene end by 1 base; junction bases not matched to a gene: 7. This CDR3 spans 15 amino acids. This CDR3 reads CASSTTGASNTEAFF. DNA of the CDR3: TGTGCCAGCAGCACTACAGGGGCCTCGAACACTGAAGCTTTCTTT.

This clonotype appeared many times. This chain joins TRBV27 and TRBJ1-6, with unresolved D. The V end was cut by 5 bases, the J end by 5 bases, with 13 bases between. The germline CDR1 and CDR2 sequences are MNHEY and SMNVEV (reference sequence). The CDR3 is 15 residues long. In DNA, the CDR3 is TGTGCCAGCAGTGGTTTAGCGGTTGATAATTCACCCCTCCACTTT. Translating gives CASSGLAVDNSPLHF.

A few counts support this clonotype. This rearrangement joins TRBV20-1 to TRBJ2-4; D may be TRBD2 (6 bases). This CDR3 has 13 amino acids. V was cut by 3 bases and J by 6 bases, with 12 bases left in between. The germline V gene has CDR1 DFQATT and CDR2 SNEGSKA (reference sequence). CDR3 sequence: CSARPPGGNIQYF. The CDR3 DNA is TGCAGTGCTAGGCCACCCGGGGGAAACATTCAGTACTTC.

This clonotype was seen ten or more times. The chain links TRBV7-9 to TRBJ2-7; maybe TRBD2 (6 bases). V lost 8 bases to trimming and J lost 1 base, with 9 bases between them. The CDR3 runs 12 residues. The germline gives CDR1 SEHNR, CDR2 FQNEAQ (reference sequence). Here the CDR3 DNA reads TGTGCCAGCCAGGAGGGTTCCTACGAGCAGTACTTC. Translating it yields CASQEGSYEQYF.

At least ten counts were recorded for this clonotype. V and J are TRBV28 and TRBJ2-7, with 10 positions matching TRBD1. From germline, CDR1 is MDHEN and CDR2 SYDVKM. The CDR3 totals 16 residues. The V and J ends lost 5 bases and 2 bases, in that order; junction bases with no gene match: 9. In nucleotides, the CDR3 is TGTGCCAGCAGTGGAAGGGGACAGGGGCAAACCTACGAGCAGTACTTC. It is translated as CASSGRGQGQTYEQYF.

This clonotype was found many times. The rearrangement links TRBV5-6 to TRBJ1-2; no clear D gene. The V and J ends lost 3 bases and 4 bases respectively, with 7 bases between them. The germline V gene encodes CDR1 SGHDT and CDR2 YYEEEE. The CDR3 consists of 12 residues. The CDR3 here is CASSSLSYGYTF. Here the CDR3 DNA reads TGTGCCAGCAGCTCCTTAAGCTATGGCTACACCTTC.

Ten or more counts support this clonotype. This chain links TRBV6-5 with TRBJ2-7; D uncertain. V lost 4 bases to trimming and J lost 4 bases, with 11 bases between them. CDR1 is MNHEY and CDR2 is SVGAGI in the germline V gene. This CDR3 spans 13 amino acids. CDR3 in amino acids: CASSSRDRYEQYF. The CDR3 DNA follows: TGTGCCAGCAGTTCCCGAGACCGATACGAGCAGTACTTC.

This clonotype showed up many times. The V and J genes are TRBV5-1 and TRBJ2-3, with 12 positions matching TRBD2. This CDR3 comprises 16 residues. Germline CDR1 SGHRS, CDR2 YFSETQ. V was pared by 4 bases and J by 3 bases, with 6 bases of the junction left unmatched. CDR3 protein: CASSTGTSGWTDTQYF. CDR3 in DNA: TGCGCCAGCAGCACCGGGACTAGCGGGTGGACAGATACGCAGTATTTT.

This clonotype was found many times. In DNA, the CDR3 is TGTGCCAGCAGCCCTCTAGCAGGACAGCCTGGTCCCTACCAAACCGGGGAGCTGTTTTTT. Translation: CASSPLAGQPGPYQTGELFF. The chain has TRBV3-1 and TRBJ2-2, with D perhaps TRBD1 (6 bases). Trimming pared 4 bases from V and 5 bases from J, leaving 29 bases between. The CDR3 loop spans 20 amino acids. Germline V gene data show CDR1 as LGHDT and CDR2 as YNNKEL (reference sequence).

This clonotype was observed a handful of times. The chain has TRBV6-1 and TRBJ2-3; TRBD2 agrees at 8 bases. The CDR3 is made up of 17 amino acids. Germline CDR1 reads MNHNS; CDR2 reads SASEGT. Germline trimming cut 2 bases from V and 2 bases from J; bases unmatched to any gene: 9. DNA of the CDR3: TGTGCCAGCAGTGAACCGAGACTAGCGACAAACACAGATACGCAGTATTTT. It yields the protein CASSEPRLATNTDTQYF.

The chain is built from TRBV6-2 or TRBV6-3 and TRBJ2-1, with D perhaps assigned TRBD1 or TRBD2 (6 bases each). Per the germline V gene, CDR1 is MNHEY and CDR2 is SVGEGT. The CDR3 sequence is 15 residues long. V lost 7 bases and J 6 bases, leaving 19 bases between the germline ends. CDR3 region: CASTTTGGLGNEQFF. The CDR3 DNA sequence: TGTGCCAGCACTACGACCGGGGGCTTAGGCAATGAGCAGTTCTTC.